This entry describes one T cell receptor beta chain. The antigen remains unidentified. The assay was immunoSEQ multiplex PCR, and TCRdb's table has in-frame clones only and misses some. Here the sample spans roughly 140,000 clones, 75% to 90% being singletons. The data derive from a study of T cell responses to AZD1222 COVID-19 vaccine. Whole-study findings and limits: Spike-wide vaccine-associated CD4 TCRs dominated at 160-218 and 743-854. Donor demographics were predominantly white British with a female majority; clonal diversity may be underestimated. Nearly half of spike-specific TCRs reportedly target variant regions that are unmutated in the B.1.351 and B.1.1.7 variants. Among AZD1222 vaccinees, only six were seropositive at baseline.

Trimming took 7 bases from V and 1 from J; bases not matched to a gene: 7. Germline-derived CDR1 and CDR2 are MGHRA and YSYEKL. This CDR3 is 16 amino acids long. The receptor's source is an adult in good health. Here the sequenced sample was peripheral blood, taken on day 0 of AZD1222 vaccination. The chain links TRBV4-1 to TRBJ2-2; 9 bases align to TRBD2. CDR3 coding DNA: TGCGCCAGCAATTCCCTAGCGGGACTGAACACCGGGGAGCTGTTTTTT. Protein sequence: CASNSLAGLNTGELFF.